The next 8 T cell receptor beta chains were all read from a single sample in a study of T-cell memory formation after mild COVID-19. TCRdb re-called the 5' RACE reads through MiXCR, storing one row per CDR3 protein. The sample lists about 340,000 distinct CDR3 sequences; less than 20% were seen once. Specimen: PBMCs or a T cell subset sorted from them (not recorded which). These receptors originate from a man in his late teens or twenties who had mild COVID-19 (a few samples of this study predate the infection). Cell type and time point are not known.

This clonotype was seen only a few times. In nucleotides, the CDR3 is TGCGCCAGCAGCCAAGATTGGGCAAGGGCTGGGGAGACCCAGTACTTC. This codes for CASSQDWARAGETQYF. This sequence joins TRBV4-3 and TRBJ2-5, with D hard to call. Germline CDR1 is LGHNA and CDR2 is YSLEER. With 0 bases removed from V and 5 bases from J, the gap between germline ends came to 16 bases. The CDR3 runs 16 residues.

The gene calls are TRBV20-1 and TRBJ2-4, with a weak D call TRBD1 (6 bases). In germline, CDR1 is DFQATT, CDR2 SNEGSKA (reference sequence). CDR3 length: 16 residues. Trimming pared 1 base from V and 6 bases from J, leaving 19 bases between. CDR3: CSARVRTAGAGNIQYF. In DNA, the CDR3 is TGCAGTGCTAGAGTTAGAACCGCAGGGGCTGGAAACATTCAGTACTTC.

This clonotype came up many times. This chain connects TRBV20-1 to TRBJ2-5, with D unresolved. V lost 2 bases, J lost 4 bases, and 14 bases lay in between. Germline V gene sequence: CDR1 DFQATT, CDR2 SNEGSKA (reference sequence). The CDR3 is made up of 14 amino acids. The CDR3 coding sequence is TGCAGTGCTAGACGGTTTGACAACGGAGAGACCCAGTACTTC. Amino acid sequence: CSARRFDNGETQYF.

This clonotype was seen more than once but under ten times. This chain connects TRBV7-2 to TRBJ2-7; 9 nucleotides align to TRBD1. V was clipped by 6 bases and J by 5 bases; unmatched bases: 11. The CDR3 contains 15 residues. Germline assignment: CDR1 SGHTA and CDR2 FQGNSA. The CDR3 DNA reads as TGTGCCAGCAGTCCCTATACAGGGGGCGCGGACGAGCAGTACTTC. Residues: CASSPYTGGADEQYF.

The chain joins TRBV29-1 to TRBJ1-1; D gene unclear. The V end lost 2 bases, the J end lost 0 bases, and 1 base lay between the germline ends. The CDR3 spans 11 residues. CDR1 SQVTM and CDR2 ANQGSEA come from the germline V gene. The CDR3 DNA reads as TGCAGCGTTGAAATGAACACTGAAGCTTTCTTT. This codes for CSVEMNTEAFF. The whole variable domain, remainder taken from reference TRBV29-1 and TRBJ1-1, is SAVISQKPSRDICQRGTSLTIQCQVDSQVTMMFWYRQQPGQSLTLIATANQGSEATYESGFVIDKFPISRPNLTFSTLTVSNMSPEDSSIYLCSVEMNTEAFFGQGTRLTVV.

In its sample, this clonotype was seen a few times. V gene TRBV20-1 combines with J gene TRBJ2-3; the match to TRBD2 covers 9 bases. Looked up from germline, CDR1 is DFQATT and CDR2 is SNEGSKA (reference sequence). The CDR3 has 14 residues. The V and J ends lost 6 bases and 3 bases, in that order; junction bases with no gene match: 7. The CDR3 here is CSAFIAGVTDTQYF. The CDR3 coding sequence is TGCAGTGCCTTCATAGCGGGGGTGACAGATACGCAGTATTTT.

This clonotype was observed once. The rearrangement links TRBV7-3 to TRBJ2-1; 11 bases are shared with TRBD2. V gave up 9 bases and J gave up 9 bases; unmatched junction bases: 7. CDR1 and CDR2 (germline): SGHTA, FQGTGA. The CDR3 is made up of 13 amino acids. The CDR3 DNA follows: TGTGCCAGTAGCGGGGGGGCCTTGGGTGAGCAGTTCTTC. Protein: CASSGGALGEQFF.

The rearrangement joins TRBV7-9 to TRBJ1-2, with a weak D call TRBD1 (5 bases). This CDR3 contains 12 residues. Germline V gene sequence: CDR1 SEHNR, CDR2 FQNEAQ (reference sequence). V was shortened by 5 bases and J by 8 bases, with 12 bases between the two germline ends. CDR3 residues: CASSPGQSGYTF. CDR3 in DNA: TGTGCCAGCAGCCCAGGACAATCCGGCTACACCTTC.